This T cell receptor (beta chain) was profiled in a study of OX40 agonist ivuxolimab in advanced cancers. Study at large: Three individuals attained partial responses, comprising one hepatocellular carcinoma case and two cutaneous melanoma cases. General observations from the study: Among the lowest peripheral clonal expansion occurred in 0.1-3.0 mg/kg partial responders. Expanded clones were, on average, more numerous among CD8+ T cells than CD4+.

Sequencing used immunoSEQ multiplex PCR; TCRdb keeps in-frame clones, though not all of them. Of about 100,000 clones in the sample, 75% to 95% were seen once. In germline, CDR1 is LGHNT, CDR2 FRNRAP. This CDR3 is built from 9 residues. V dropped 8 bases and J dropped 5 bases, with 4 bases sitting between them. Comment on this clone: What it binds is not known.

The TCR was taken from an adult with an advanced solid tumor such as melanoma, head and neck, liver or kidney cancer. The J gene is TRBJ2-7, the V gene TRBV12-5, with D hard to call. The sample here was CD4+ or CD8+ T cells sorted from blood, taken in a trial of the OX40 agonist ivuxolimab. DNA of the CDR3: TGTGCTAGTTCCGACGAGCAGTACTTC. Translation: CASSDEQYF. Together with reference TRBV12-5 and TRBJ2-7, the CDR3 gives the full variable domain: DARVTQTPRHKVTEMGQEVTMRCQPILGHNTVFWYRQTMMQGLELLAYFRNRAPLDDSGMPKDRFSAEMPDATLATLKIQPSEPRDSAVYFCASSDEQYFGPGTRLTVT.